These T cell receptor beta chains were read from a single sample in a study of cytomegalovirus exposure and HLA in healthy donors. Repertoires were generated with immunoSEQ multiplex PCR, while TCRdb's copy carries only in-frame clones and drops some. The table has some 200,000 clones, about 89% seen once; the top ten hold about 1%. Sequencing input: PBMCs. Receptors originate from a woman aged 18-29 years in good health and CMV-seronegative. Each CDR3 is given without its conserved first and last residue. The D gene is left open where the match is weak.

TRBV27	TRBD2	ASSLLTSGVRGNEQF
TRBV7-9	NA	ASSLAFTPGATNEKLF
TRBV5-1	TRBD1	ASSLTGGEETQY
TRBV10-1	TRBD1	ASSSGTGDFTEAF
TRBV5-1	NA	ASSLGPPEDIQY
TRBV7-2	NA	ASSPSMDQPQH
TRBV6-5	NA	ASSSVGATEAF
TRBV4-3	NA	ASSQDHTSYNEQF
TRBV2	NA	ASSERQTWLPDTQY
TRBV11-3	NA	ASSLVQSGANVLT
TRBV25-1	TRBD1	ASSEDRTTGELF
TRBV6-5	NA	ASSYDHRVGEKLF
TRBV4-2	TRBD1	ASSQHTRTGASGNTIY
TRBV27	NA	ASSLAREETQY
TRBV9	NA	ASSILGDFGNTIY
TRBV9	NA	ASRAGVPTYNEQF
TRBV4-3	TRBD2	ASSQFTGLAGAADTQY
TRBV30	NA	AWSVPGNTEAF
TRBV7-6	NA	ASSPQGTGNTIY
TRBV2	NA	ASRAQGSENEKLF
TRBV10-2	NA	ASSQLGLGNTIY
TRBV11-2	TRBD2	ASSLGGRAPGANVLT
TRBV4-1	NA	ASSQEDGEARLGGYT
TRBV5-1	NA	ASSLDLSGLNTGELF
TRBV29-1	TRBD2	SVGTSGGNTGELF